This T cell receptor (beta chain) stems from a study of blood T cell repertoires in COVID-19. Study-level background: COVID-19 samples from acute and convalescent phases originated in the United States, Italy and Spain. PBMCs, B-cell-depleted T cells, or T cells were the source of the cDNA or gDNA that made up the material.

Methods used by the authors: Reference gene primer amplification gave nucleated cell count estimates. Sequencing was performed with immunoSEQ multiplex PCR; in TCRdb, only in-frame clones are kept and a portion is missing. The D gene and trimming were derived from the DNA, and the V and J assignments and clone size from that table. The top ten clones hold roughly 8% of a sample with tens of thousands of clones, around nine tenths of them seen once. This CDR3 contains 15 residues. V dropped 6 bases and J dropped 5; count of bases not matched to a gene: 4. From germline, CDR1 is LGHDT and CDR2 YNNKEL (reference sequence).

The sample consisted of peripheral blood. This chain links TRBV3-1 (or the pseudogene TRBV3-2) with TRBJ1-6; 10 nucleotides match TRBD1. This TCR derives from a man aged 50-60 years with active COVID-19. CDR3 residues: CASSRGQGNNSPLHF. DNA of the CDR3: TGTGCCAGCAGTCGGGGACAGGGGAATAATTCACCCCTCCACTTT.